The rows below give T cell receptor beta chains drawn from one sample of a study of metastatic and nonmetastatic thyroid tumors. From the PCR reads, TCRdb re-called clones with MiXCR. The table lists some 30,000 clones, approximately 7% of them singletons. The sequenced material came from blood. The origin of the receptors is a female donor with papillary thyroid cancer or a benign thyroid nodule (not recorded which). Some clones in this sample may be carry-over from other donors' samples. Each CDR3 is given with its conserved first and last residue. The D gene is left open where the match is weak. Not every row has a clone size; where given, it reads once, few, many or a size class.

CASSTEIRRISYGYTF,TGTGCCAGTAGTACGGAAATCCGGAGGATTAGCTATGGCTACACCTTC,TRBJ1-2,many,.,TRBV19
CASRGLGNTEAFF,TGTGCCAGCAGGGGTCTCGGGAACACTGAAGCTTTCTTT,TRBJ1-1,many,.,TRBV27
CASSLLPGNGYTF,TGTGCCAGCAGCTTACTTCCGGGGAATGGCTACACCTTC,TRBJ1-2,many,.,TRBV7-9
CASSEPFQGSRLTSYGYTF,TGTGCCAGCAGTGAACCTTTTCAGGGTTCTCGCTTAACCTCTTATGGCTACACCTTC,TRBJ1-2,many,.,TRBV6-1
CASSVSGRDNQPQHF,TGTGCCAGCAGTGTTTCAGGGAGAGACAATCAGCCCCAGCATTTT,TRBJ1-5,many,.,TRBV28
CASSVEGSGANVLTF,TGTGCCAGCAGTGTTGAGGGATCTGGGGCCAACGTCCTGACTTTC,TRBJ2-6,many,.,TRBV6-4
CASSFLGGYEQFF,TGTGCCAGCAGTTTCCTTGGTGGGTATGAGCAGTTCTTC,TRBJ2-1,many,.,TRBV12-3/TRBV12-4
CASSDEGLGNTIYF,TGCGCCAGCAGTGACGAGGGCCTCGGAAACACCATATATTTT,TRBJ1-3,many,.,TRBV10-2
CASSLAGGEHQYF,TGCGCCAGCAGCTTGGCCGGGGGGGAACACCAGTACTTC,TRBJ2-7,many,TRBD2,TRBV5-1
CSAFRDREQYF,TGCAGTGCTTTCCGGGACCGGGAGCAGTACTTC,TRBJ2-7,many,.,TRBV20-1
CAISDYGDWTEAFF,TGTGCCATCAGTGACTATGGGGATTGGACTGAAGCTTTCTTT,TRBJ1-1,many,.,TRBV10-3
CASSLAQVQVDTQYF,TGTGCCAGCAGTTTAGCCCAGGTACAGGTGGATACGCAGTATTTT,TRBJ2-3,many,.,TRBV28
CASSQDLFAEQFF,TGTGCCAGCAGCCAAGATCTGTTTGCAGAGCAGTTCTTC,TRBJ2-1,many,.,TRBV14
CASSADRGYTGYGYTF,TGTGCCAGCAGCGCCGACAGGGGGTATACTGGTTATGGCTACACCTTC,TRBJ1-2,many,TRBD1,TRBV9
CASSPRLAPSNEQFF,TGTGCCAGCAGCCCCCGACTAGCCCCTTCCAATGAGCAGTTCTTC,TRBJ2-1,many,TRBD2,TRBV9
CASSLGRQGISSGANVLTF,TGTGCCAGCAGCTTAGGGCGGCAGGGGATCAGCTCTGGGGCCAACGTCCTGACTTTC,TRBJ2-6,many,.,TRBV11-1
CAWSLTGTGGAIFYQPQHF,TGTGCCTGGAGTCTCACCGGGACAGGGGGCGCGATATTTTATCAGCCCCAGCATTTT,TRBJ1-5,.,TRBD1,TRBV30
CAISTGQGGKYNEQFF,TGTGCCATCAGCACGGGACAGGGGGGAAAATACAATGAGCAGTTCTTC,TRBJ2-1,many,TRBD1,TRBV10-3
CASSLVATGGGLGNQPQHF,TGTGCCAGCAGCTTAGTAGCGACAGGGGGGGGCCTTGGTAATCAGCCCCAGCATTTT,TRBJ1-5,many,TRBD1,TRBV7-2
CASSPRRDRGIYNYGYTF,TGTGCCAGCAGTCCCCGCCGGGACAGGGGGATCTATAACTATGGCTACACCTTC,TRBJ1-2,many,TRBD1,TRBV28
CASSLRWVTNTEAFF,TGTGCCAGCAGCCTACGCTGGGTCACGAACACTGAAGCTTTCTTT,TRBJ1-1,many,.,TRBV7-3
CSASPRLLLPSYEQYF,TGCAGTGCTAGCCCCAGACTACTTCTACCCTCCTACGAGCAGTACTTC,TRBJ2-7,many,.,TRBV20-1
CASSLPEGLAGEQFF,TGTGCCAGCAGTTTGCCCGAAGGACTAGCGGGTGAGCAGTTCTTC,TRBJ2-1,many,TRBD2,TRBV28
CASSWTGGEPSEKLFF,TGTGCCAGCAGTTGGACAGGGGGGGAGCCATCTGAAAAACTGTTTTTT,TRBJ1-4,many,TRBD1,TRBV6-8
CASSPGQSNEKLFF,TGTGCCAGTAGTCCGGGACAGTCTAATGAAAAACTGTTTTTT,TRBJ1-4,many,TRBD1,TRBV19
CASSYSGSGGVYNEQFF,TGTGCCAGCAGTTACTCCGGGAGCGGGGGGGTCTACAATGAGCAGTTCTTC,TRBJ2-1,many,TRBD2,TRBV6-2/TRBV6-3